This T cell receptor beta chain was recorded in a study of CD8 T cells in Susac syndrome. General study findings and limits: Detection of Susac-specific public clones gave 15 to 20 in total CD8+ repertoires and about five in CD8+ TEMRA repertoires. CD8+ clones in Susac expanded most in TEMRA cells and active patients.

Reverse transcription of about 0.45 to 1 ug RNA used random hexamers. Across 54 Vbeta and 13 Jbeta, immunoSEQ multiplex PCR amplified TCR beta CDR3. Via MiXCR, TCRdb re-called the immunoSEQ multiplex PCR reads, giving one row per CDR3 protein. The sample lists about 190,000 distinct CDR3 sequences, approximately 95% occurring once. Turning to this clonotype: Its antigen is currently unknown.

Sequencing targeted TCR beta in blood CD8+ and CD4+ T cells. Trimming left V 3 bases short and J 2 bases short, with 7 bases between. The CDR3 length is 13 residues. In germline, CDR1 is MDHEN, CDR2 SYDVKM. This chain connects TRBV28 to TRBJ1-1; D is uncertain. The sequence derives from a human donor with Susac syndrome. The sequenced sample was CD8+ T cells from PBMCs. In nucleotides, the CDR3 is TGTGCCAGCAGTTTCTTCGATAACACTGAAGCTTTCTTT. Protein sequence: CASSFFDNTEAFF.